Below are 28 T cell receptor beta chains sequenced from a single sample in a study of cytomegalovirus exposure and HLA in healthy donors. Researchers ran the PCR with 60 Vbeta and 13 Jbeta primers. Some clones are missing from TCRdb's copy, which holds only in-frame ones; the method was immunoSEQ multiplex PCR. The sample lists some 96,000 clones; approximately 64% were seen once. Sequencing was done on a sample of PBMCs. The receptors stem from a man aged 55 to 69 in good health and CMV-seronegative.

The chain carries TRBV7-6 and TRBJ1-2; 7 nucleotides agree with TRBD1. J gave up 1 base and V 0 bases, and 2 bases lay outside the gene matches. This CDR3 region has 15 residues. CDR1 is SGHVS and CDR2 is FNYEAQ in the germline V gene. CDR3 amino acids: CASSLAPGGNYGYTF. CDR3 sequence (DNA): TGTGCCAGCAGCTTAGCGCCAGGGGGTAACTATGGCTACACCTTC.

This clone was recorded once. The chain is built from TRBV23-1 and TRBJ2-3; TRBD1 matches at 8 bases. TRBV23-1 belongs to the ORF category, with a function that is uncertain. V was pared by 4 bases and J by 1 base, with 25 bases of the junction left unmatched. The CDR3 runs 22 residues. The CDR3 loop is CASSPNRGSGGKNGPCTDTQYF. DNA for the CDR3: TGCGCCAGCAGTCCCAATCGAGGTTCAGGGGGCAAGAATGGACCTTGCACAGATACGCAGTATTTT.

The CDR3 DNA reads TGTGCCAGTAGTACAGGACTAGGAACAGATACGCAGTATTTT. As protein: CASSTGLGTDTQYF. This chain uses TRBV19 with TRBJ2-3; 7 nucleotides match TRBD2. Germline V gene lookup returns CDR1 LNHDA and CDR2 SQIVND (reference sequence). V was clipped by 4 bases and J by 3 bases; unmatched bases: 4. This CDR3 has 14 amino acids.

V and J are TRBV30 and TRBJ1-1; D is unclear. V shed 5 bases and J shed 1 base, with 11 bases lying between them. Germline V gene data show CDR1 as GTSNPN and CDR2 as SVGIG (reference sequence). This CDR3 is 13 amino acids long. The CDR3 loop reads CAWEQNPNTEAFF. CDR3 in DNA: TGTGCCTGGGAACAGAACCCGAACACTGAAGCTTTCTTT.

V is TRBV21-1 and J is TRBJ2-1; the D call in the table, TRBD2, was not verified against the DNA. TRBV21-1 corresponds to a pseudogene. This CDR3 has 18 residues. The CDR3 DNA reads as TGTGCCAGCAGCAAAGTTTGTCGGCCTAGCGGATCCTACAATGAGCAGTTCTTC. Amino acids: CASSKVCRPSGSYNEQFF.

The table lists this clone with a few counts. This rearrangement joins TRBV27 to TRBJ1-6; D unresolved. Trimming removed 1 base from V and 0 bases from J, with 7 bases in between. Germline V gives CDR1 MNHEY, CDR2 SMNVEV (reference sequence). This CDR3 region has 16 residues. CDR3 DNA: TGTGCCAGCAGTTTATTCGCGAACTCCTATAATTCACCCCTCCACTTT. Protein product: CASSLFANSYNSPLHF.

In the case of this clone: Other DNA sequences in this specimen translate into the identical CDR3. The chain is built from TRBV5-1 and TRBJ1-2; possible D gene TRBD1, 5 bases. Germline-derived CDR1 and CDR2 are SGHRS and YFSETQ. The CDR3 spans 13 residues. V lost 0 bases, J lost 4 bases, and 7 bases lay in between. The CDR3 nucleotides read TGCGCCAGCAGCTTGGGACAGATCTATGGCTACACCTTC. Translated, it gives CASSLGQIYGYTF.

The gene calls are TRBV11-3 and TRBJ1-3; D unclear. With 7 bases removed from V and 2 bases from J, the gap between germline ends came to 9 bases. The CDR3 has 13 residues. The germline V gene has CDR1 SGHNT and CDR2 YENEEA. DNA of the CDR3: TGTGCCAGCACCACTCAGGCTGGAAACACCATATATTTT. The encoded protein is CASTTQAGNTIYF.

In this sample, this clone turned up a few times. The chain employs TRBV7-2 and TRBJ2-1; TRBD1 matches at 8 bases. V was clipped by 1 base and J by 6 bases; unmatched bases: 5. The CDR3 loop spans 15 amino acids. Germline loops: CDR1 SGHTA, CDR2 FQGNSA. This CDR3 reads CASSLVKGTGNEQFF. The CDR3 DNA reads TGTGCCAGCAGCTTAGTTAAGGGGACAGGCAATGAGCAGTTCTTC.

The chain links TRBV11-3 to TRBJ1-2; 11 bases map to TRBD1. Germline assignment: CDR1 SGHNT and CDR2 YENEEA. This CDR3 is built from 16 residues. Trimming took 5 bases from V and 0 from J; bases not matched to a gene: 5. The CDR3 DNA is TGTGCCAGCAGCCCGGACAGGGGGCAAGCTAACTATGGCTACACCTTC. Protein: CASSPDRGQANYGYTF.

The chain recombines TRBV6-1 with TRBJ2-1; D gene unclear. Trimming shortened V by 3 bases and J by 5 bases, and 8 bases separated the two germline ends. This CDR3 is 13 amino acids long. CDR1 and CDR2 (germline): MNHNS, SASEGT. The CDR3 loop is CASSEALHNEQFF. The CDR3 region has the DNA TGTGCCAGCAGTGAGGCTCTCCACAATGAGCAGTTCTTC.

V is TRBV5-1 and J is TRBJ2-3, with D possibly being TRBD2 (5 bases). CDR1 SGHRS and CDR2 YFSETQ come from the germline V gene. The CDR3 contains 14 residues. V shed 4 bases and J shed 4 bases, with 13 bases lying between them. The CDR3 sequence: CASSPDPAADTQYF. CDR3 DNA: TGCGCCAGCAGCCCCGACCCAGCGGCAGATACGCAGTATTTT.

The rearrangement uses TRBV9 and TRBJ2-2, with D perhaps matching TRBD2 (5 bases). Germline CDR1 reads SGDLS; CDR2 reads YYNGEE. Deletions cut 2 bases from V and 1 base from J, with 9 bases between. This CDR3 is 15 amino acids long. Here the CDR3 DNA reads TGTGCCAGCAGCGTCGGGGTAGGGAACACCGGGGAGCTGTTTTTT. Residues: CASSVGVGNTGELFF.

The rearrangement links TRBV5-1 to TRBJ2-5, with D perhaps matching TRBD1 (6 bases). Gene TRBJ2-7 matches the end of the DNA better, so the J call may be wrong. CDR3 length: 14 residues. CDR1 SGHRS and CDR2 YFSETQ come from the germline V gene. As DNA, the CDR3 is TGCGCCAGCAGCTTACAGGGTTCTGCCTACGAGCAGTACTTC. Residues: CASSLQGSAYEQYF.

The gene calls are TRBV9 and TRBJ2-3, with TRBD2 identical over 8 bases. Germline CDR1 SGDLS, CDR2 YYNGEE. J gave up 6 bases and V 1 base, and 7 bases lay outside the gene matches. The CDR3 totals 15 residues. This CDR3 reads CASSVYSGIPDTQYF. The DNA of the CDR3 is TGTGCCAGCAGCGTATATAGCGGGATCCCCGATACGCAGTATTTT.

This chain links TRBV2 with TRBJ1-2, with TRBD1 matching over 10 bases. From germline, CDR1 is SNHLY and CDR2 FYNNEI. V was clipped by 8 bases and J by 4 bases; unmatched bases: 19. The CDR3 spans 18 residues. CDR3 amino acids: CASAEIGTGAIPPYGYTF. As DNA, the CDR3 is TGTGCCAGCGCGGAGATTGGGACAGGGGCCATTCCCCCCTATGGCTACACCTTC.

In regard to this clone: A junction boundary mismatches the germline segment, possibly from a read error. The CDR3 DNA reads as TGTTCCAGCAGCTTGGGACAGGGGCGGATTTCTGATGAAAAACTGTTTTTT. Its translation is CSSSLGQGRISDEKLFF. The chain employs TRBV7-9 and TRBJ1-4; 10 bases line up with TRBD1. This CDR3 has 17 amino acids. Per the germline V gene, CDR1 is SEHNR and CDR2 is FQNEAQ (reference sequence).

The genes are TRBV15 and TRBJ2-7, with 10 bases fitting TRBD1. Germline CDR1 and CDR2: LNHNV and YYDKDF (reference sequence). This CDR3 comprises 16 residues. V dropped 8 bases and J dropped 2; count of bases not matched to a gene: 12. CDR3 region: CATRKWGQGTTYEQYF. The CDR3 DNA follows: TGTGCCACCCGTAAATGGGGACAGGGGACGACCTACGAGCAGTACTTC.

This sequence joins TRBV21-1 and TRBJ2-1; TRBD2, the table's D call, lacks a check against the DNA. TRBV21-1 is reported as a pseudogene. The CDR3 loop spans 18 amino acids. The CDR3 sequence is CASSKVLAGGGSYNEQFF. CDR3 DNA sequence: TGTGCCAGCAGCAAAGTGCTAGCGGGAGGTGGGTCCTACAATGAGCAGTTCTTC.

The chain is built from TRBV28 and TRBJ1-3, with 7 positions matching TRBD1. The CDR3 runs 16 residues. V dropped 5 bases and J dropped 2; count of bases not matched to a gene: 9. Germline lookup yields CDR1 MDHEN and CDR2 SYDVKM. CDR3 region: CASSPGDSSTGNTIYF. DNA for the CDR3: TGTGCCAGCAGTCCCGGGGACAGCTCAACTGGAAACACCATATATTTT.

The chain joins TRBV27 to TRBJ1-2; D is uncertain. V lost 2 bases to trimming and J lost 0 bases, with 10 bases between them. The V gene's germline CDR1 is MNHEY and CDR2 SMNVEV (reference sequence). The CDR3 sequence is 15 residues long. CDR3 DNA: TGTGCCAGCAGTTTACGGCCAGACTCTAACTATGGCTACACCTTC. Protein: CASSLRPDSNYGYTF.

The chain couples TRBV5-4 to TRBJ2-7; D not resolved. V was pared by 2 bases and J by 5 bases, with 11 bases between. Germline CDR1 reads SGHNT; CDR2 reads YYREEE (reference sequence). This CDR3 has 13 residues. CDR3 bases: TGTGCCAGCAGCTTTGCGCGAAACGACGAGCAGTACTTC. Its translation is CASSFARNDEQYF.

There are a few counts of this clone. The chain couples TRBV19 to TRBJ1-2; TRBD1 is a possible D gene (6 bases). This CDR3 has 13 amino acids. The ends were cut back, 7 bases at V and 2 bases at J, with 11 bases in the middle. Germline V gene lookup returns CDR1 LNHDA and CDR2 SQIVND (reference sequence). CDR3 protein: CASKRDNNYGYTF. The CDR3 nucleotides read TGTGCCAGTAAACGGGACAACAACTATGGCTACACCTTC.

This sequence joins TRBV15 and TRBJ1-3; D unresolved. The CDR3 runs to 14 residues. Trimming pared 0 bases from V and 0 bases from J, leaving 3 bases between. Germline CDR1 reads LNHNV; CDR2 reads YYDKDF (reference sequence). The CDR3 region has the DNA TGTGCCACCAGCAGAGACAGCTCTGGAAACACCATATATTTT. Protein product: CATSRDSSGNTIYF.

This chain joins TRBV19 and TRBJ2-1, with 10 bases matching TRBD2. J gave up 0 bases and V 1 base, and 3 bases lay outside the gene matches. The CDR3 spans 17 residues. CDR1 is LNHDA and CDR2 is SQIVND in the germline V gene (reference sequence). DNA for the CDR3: TGTGCCAGTAGTATAGGGCCTAGCGGGGGCTCCTACAATGAGCAGTTCTTC. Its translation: CASSIGPSGGSYNEQFF.

The CDR3 nucleotides read TGTGCCAGCAGTTTTGAGGTTCGGTTCACAGATACGCAGTATTTT. Residues: CASSFEVRFTDTQYF. The chain recombines TRBV28 with TRBJ2-3; no clear D. CDR3 length: 15 residues. CDR1 is MDHEN and CDR2 is SYDVKM in the germline V gene. Trimming removed 3 bases at V and 2 bases at J, with 12 bases between.

The CDR3 region is CASSPGGTPQPQHF. As DNA, the CDR3 is TGTGCCAGCAGTCCTGGAGGGACCCCCCAGCCCCAGCATTTT. The chain uses TRBV28 and TRBJ1-5; tentatively, D is TRBD1 (5 bases). V was cut by 5 bases and J by 7 bases, with 15 bases left in between. CDR3 length: 14 amino acids. CDR1 is MDHEN, CDR2 SYDVKM, per germline.

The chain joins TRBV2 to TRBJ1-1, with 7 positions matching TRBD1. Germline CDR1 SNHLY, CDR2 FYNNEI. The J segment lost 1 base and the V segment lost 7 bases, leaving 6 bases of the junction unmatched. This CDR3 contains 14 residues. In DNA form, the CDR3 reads TGTGCCAGCACGGGGGACAGCCGGAACACTGAAGCTTTCTTT. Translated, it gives CASTGDSRNTEAFF. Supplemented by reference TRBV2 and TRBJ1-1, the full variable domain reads EPEVTQTPSHQVTQMGQEVILRCVPISNHLYFYWYRQILGQKVEFLVSFYNNEISEKSEIFDDQFSVERPDGSNFTLKIRSTKLEDSAMYFCASTGDSRNTEAFFGQGTRLTVV.